Listed here are 11 T cell receptor beta chains from one sample, sequenced in a study of T cells in Graves' hyperthyroidism and ophthalmopathy. RNA transcripts yielded amplified TCR beta CDR3 regions. HTBI primers drove first-round RT-PCR of the TCR CDR3. TCRdb reanalysed the multiplex PCR reads using MiXCR and keeps one entry per CDR3 protein. The data hold about 400,000 distinct CDR3 sequences, with roughly 13% observed a single time. Sequenced input: blood. The receptor source for this set is a woman aged 18-29 years with Graves' hyperthyroidism.

The table lists this clonotype with many counts. This chain links TRBV12-3 or TRBV12-4 with TRBJ2-5; D might be TRBD1 or TRBD2, each matching 6 bases. The CDR3 is 14 residues long. V was clipped by 6 bases and J by 5 bases, with 16 bases between them. The CDR3 DNA sequence: TGTGCCAGCAGACCCGACGGGGGCGCGGAGACCCAGTACTTC. It yields the protein CASRPDGGAETQYF.

This clonotype was counted ten times or more. This chain joins TRBV2 and TRBJ1-5; D call uncertain. The V end was cut by 11 bases, the J end by 2 bases, with 13 bases between. Germline V gene data show CDR1 as SNHLY and CDR2 as FYNNEI. This CDR3 spans 13 amino acids. CDR3 protein: CAGSSIGNQPQHF. CDR3 sequence (DNA): TGTGCCGGTTCATCAATTGGCAATCAGCCCCAGCATTTT.

There are many counts of this clonotype. The chain carries TRBV7-9 and TRBJ1-6; the match to TRBD1 covers 7 bases. From germline, CDR1 is SEHNR and CDR2 FQNEAQ (reference sequence). CDR3 length: 16 residues. Trimming at V came to 5 bases and at J to 7 bases, leaving 11 bases not matched to a gene. The CDR3 loop is CASSPGTARTNSPLHF. CDR3 DNA sequence: TGTGCCAGCAGCCCAGGGACAGCTAGGACAAATTCACCCCTCCACTTT.

V gene TRBV7-2 combines with J gene TRBJ1-1; TRBD1 is a possible D gene (6 bases). Deletions cut 2 bases from V and 11 bases from J, with 30 bases between. Germline V gene data show CDR1 as SGHTA and CDR2 as FQGNSA. This CDR3 contains 18 residues. CDR3 sequence (DNA): TGTGCCAGCAGCTTATTCAGGGCAGGGGCTACAAAAGAACCGGGGGCTTTCTTT. This translates into CASSLFRAGATKEPGAFF.

The J gene is TRBJ2-1, the V gene TRBV6-1, with D unclear. The CDR3 is made up of 11 amino acids. Trimming removed 10 bases at V and 7 bases at J, with 11 bases between. Looked up from germline, CDR1 is MNHNS and CDR2 is SASEGT. CDR3 DNA sequence: TGTGCCATAGGAGTAGGGAATGAGCAGTTCTTC. It yields the protein CAIGVGNEQFF.

This clonotype was counted at least ten times. V is TRBV9 and J is TRBJ1-1; unclear D gene. This CDR3 is 14 amino acids long. Per the germline V gene, CDR1 is SGDLS and CDR2 is YYNGEE. V was shortened by 3 bases and J by 0 bases, with 9 bases between the two germline ends. CDR3 region: CASSGGDMNTEAFF. For the CDR3, the DNA is TGTGCCAGCAGCGGTGGAGACATGAACACTGAAGCTTTCTTT. Variable domain in full (rest from reference TRBV9 and TRBJ1-1): DSGVTQTPKHLITATGQRVTLRCSPRSGDLSVYWYQQSLDQGLQFLIQYYNGEERAKGNILERFSAQQFPDLHSELNLSSLELGDSALYFCASSGGDMNTEAFFGQGTRLTVV.

In the case of this clonotype: A much more abundant neighbour one base away suggests this may be a read error. The CDR3 here is CSGRQGGVEKLLF. The DNA for the CDR3 is TGCAGCGGGAGGCAGGGAGGCGTCGAAAAACTGCTTTTT. V and J are TRBV29-1 and TRBJ1-4, with D possibly TRBD1 on 5 matching bases. The CDR3 spans 13 residues. In germline, CDR1 is SQVTM, CDR2 ANQGSEA.

This clonotype turned up a few times. The rearrangement links TRBV6-5 to TRBJ2-5; the match to TRBD2 covers 9 bases. Losses at the gene ends were 0 bases for V and 4 bases for J; bases not matched to a gene: 3. The germline gives CDR1 MNHEY, CDR2 SVGAGI. The CDR3 covers 15 residues. The CDR3 DNA follows: TGTGCCAGCAGTTACTCGGCGGGGGGGCTAGAGACCCAGTACTTC. Amino acids: CASSYSAGGLETQYF.

This clonotype was seen ten or more times. The chain joins TRBV18 to TRBJ1-2; 7 nucleotides align to TRBD1. The V gene end was trimmed by 6 bases and the J gene end by 4 bases; junction bases not matched to a gene: 5. Germline V gene sequence: CDR1 KGHSH, CDR2 LQKENI. CDR3 size: 13 residues. DNA for the CDR3: TGTGCCAGCTCGGCAGGGGGAGTCTATGGCTACACCTTC. It translates to CASSAGGVYGYTF.

The sample holds one count of this clonotype. The genes are TRBV9 and TRBJ1-6, with 7 bases lining up with TRBD1. V was clipped by 4 bases and J by 8 bases; unmatched bases: 9. There are 15 residues in the CDR3. Germline CDR1 SGDLS, CDR2 YYNGEE. Written as DNA, the CDR3 is TGTGCCAGCAGCTCCCAGGGGGGTATTGATTCACCCCTCCACTTT. It translates to CASSSQGGIDSPLHF.

This clonotype was recorded at least ten times. The chain couples TRBV12-3 or TRBV12-4 to TRBJ2-1; a possible D gene is TRBD2 (6 bases). The CDR3 sequence is 13 residues long. V was shortened by 10 bases and J by 0 bases, with 10 bases between the two germline ends. The CDR3 loop reads CATAGSSYNEQFF. CDR3 sequence (DNA): TGTGCCACGGCGGGAAGCTCCTACAATGAGCAGTTCTTC.